One and the same sample provided the 9 T cell receptor beta chains below, sequenced in a study of diagnostic markers for celiac disease. TCRdb re-called the reads; every CDR3 protein appears as one record, without DNA. In total, the table holds 3,500 to 4,500 distinct CDR3 sequences. The sequencing input was either unsorted cells or a sorted T cell fraction (not recorded which). Receptors originate from a human donor. This table probably holds off-target reads from a library built for another chain.

This rearrangement joins TRBV6-2 or TRBV6-3 to TRBJ1-1; TCRdb's D gene call, TRBD1, goes unchecked for lack of DNA. This CDR3 contains 16 residues. Germline V gene lookup returns CDR1 MNHEY and CDR2 SVGEGT. This chain's CDR3 is CASSYPGQGLSTEAFF.

By frequency, this clonotype is medium-sized. The chain recombines TRBV20-1 with TRBJ2-1; TCRdb indicates TRBD2, and absent DNA this call remains unverified. CDR1 and CDR2 from the germline V gene are DFQATT and SNEGSKA (reference sequence). This CDR3 has 17 amino acids. The CDR3 spells CSARDVASGLSYNEQFF.

V and J are TRBV7-7 and TRBJ2-5; the D call from TCRdb, TRBD1, cannot be confirmed without DNA. Germline loops: CDR1 SSHAT, CDR2 FNYEAQ (reference sequence). The CDR3 runs to 14 residues. Here the CDR3 reads CASSSGQGKETQYF.

The gene calls are TRBV2 and TRBJ1-1; the D call from TCRdb, TRBD1, cannot be confirmed without DNA. This CDR3 is 13 amino acids long. CDR1 is SNHLY and CDR2 is FYNNEI in the germline V gene. The CDR3 loop is CASRPGKSTEAFF.

Measured by frequency, this clonotype is medium-sized. The genes are TRBV12-3 or TRBV12-4 and TRBJ1-1; without DNA, the TCRdb call of TRBD1 cannot be checked. This CDR3 has 13 amino acids. CDR3 protein: CASSTRVRTEAFF.

The chain carries TRBV5-1 and TRBJ1-1; TCRdb gives TRBD1 as the D gene, but with no DNA this cannot be confirmed. CDR1 and CDR2 from the germline V gene are SGHRS and YFSETQ. The CDR3 sequence is 15 residues long. CDR3 in amino acids: CASSSEGAANTEAFF.

The V and J genes are TRBV5-1 and TRBJ2-7; TCRdb names TRBD1, which stays unverified in the absence of DNA. CDR1 is SGHRS, CDR2 YFSETQ, per germline. The CDR3 covers 15 residues. The CDR3 is CASSWTGGVPYEQYF. Together with reference TRBV5-1 and TRBJ2-7, the CDR3 gives the full variable domain: KAGVTQTPRYLIKTRGQQVTLSCSPISGHRSVSWYQQTPGQGLQFLFEYFSETQRNKGNFPGRFSGRQFSNSRSEMNVSTLELGDSALYLCASSWTGGVPYEQYFGPGTRLTVT.

By frequency, this clonotype is medium-sized. V is TRBV28 and J is TRBJ1-6; TCRdb names TRBD1, which stays unverified in the absence of DNA. Germline V CDR1 and CDR2: MDHEN, SYDVKM. The CDR3 runs 15 residues. The CDR3 sequence is CASSLGDRKNSPLHF.

Its frequency marks this clonotype as medium-sized. This chain uses TRBV6-5 with TRBJ1-1; TCRdb outputs TRBD1, but without DNA this stays unchecked. The CDR3 is 13 residues long. Per the germline V gene, CDR1 is MNHEY and CDR2 is SVGAGI. This chain's CDR3 is CASSYQGTGEAFF.